Below are 21 T cell receptor beta chains sequenced from a single sample in a study of T-cell memory formation after mild COVID-19. TCRdb ran MiXCR on the 5' RACE reads and lists one entry per CDR3 protein. Of around 300,000 distinct CDR3 sequences listed, approximately 13% were seen once; the top ten hold 22%. Material: PBMCs or a T cell subset sorted from them (not recorded which). Every receptor here comes from a man between 18 and 29 years old who had mild COVID-19 (a few samples of this study predate the infection). Cell type and time point are not known.

The V and J genes are TRBV5-1 and TRBJ2-5; 8 bases agree with TRBD1. The CDR3 is made up of 15 amino acids. J lost 3 bases, V lost 7 bases, and 11 bases had no gene match. The germline V gene has CDR1 SGHRS and CDR2 YFSETQ. CDR3 sequence reads: CASGGVGGQEETQYF. In DNA, the CDR3 is TGCGCCAGCGGCGGGGTCGGGGGACAGGAAGAGACCCAGTACTTC.

The table lists this clonotype with many counts. V is TRBV12-3 or TRBV12-4 and J is TRBJ2-2, with 11 bases that match TRBD1. The CDR3 is 14 residues long. The ends lost 6 bases at V and 5 bases at J; junction bases unmatched: 2. The CDR3 bases are TGTGCCAGCAGAAGGGACAGGGGGACCGGGGAGCTGTTTTTT. Translating gives CASRRDRGTGELFF.

This chain uses TRBV10-3 with TRBJ2-5; no clear D. The CDR3 consists of 12 residues. V lost 10 bases and J lost 3, with 12 bases in between. Per the germline V gene, CDR1 is ENHRY and CDR2 is SYGVKD. For the CDR3, the DNA is TGTGCCACCTCGGAAGGCGAAGAGACCCAGTACTTC. Translating gives CATSEGEETQYF.

The J gene is TRBJ2-2, the V gene TRBV6-5, with 7 bases that match TRBD1. The germline gives CDR1 MNHEY, CDR2 SVGAGI. V lost 6 bases, J lost 5 bases, and 9 bases stayed unmatched. The CDR3 is 15 residues long. DNA of the CDR3: TGTGCCAGCAGGAAGGACAGGTCGCGGACCGGGGAGCTGTTTTTT. Amino acid sequence: CASRKDRSRTGELFF.

The rearrangement links TRBV30 to TRBJ2-5, with D possibly being TRBD2 (5 bases). The CDR3 contains 9 residues. Germline CDR1 GTSNPN, CDR2 SVGIG (reference sequence). The V and J ends lost 8 bases and 10 bases respectively, with 11 bases between them. CDR3 DNA sequence: TGTGCCGCCTTGGGAGTCCAGTACTTC. Its protein product is CAALGVQYF. The full variable domain, in which reference TRBV30 and TRBJ2-5 provide the parts outside the CDR3, is SQTIHQWPATLVQPVGSPLSLECTVEGTSNPNLYWYRQAAGRGLQLLFYSVGIGQISSEVPQNLSASRPQDRQFILSSKKLLLSDSGFYLCAALGVQYFGPGTRLLVL.

The sample holds a few counts of this clonotype. J is TRBJ1-4 and V is TRBV5-5, with no clear D. The V gene's germline CDR1 is SGHKS and CDR2 YYEKEE (reference sequence). The CDR3 has 14 residues. V was shortened by 1 base and J by 1 base, with 5 bases between the two germline ends. The CDR3 DNA sequence: TGTGCCAGCAGCTTGTCCCAAACTAATGAAAAACTGTTTTTT. This sequence encodes CASSLSQTNEKLFF.

This clonotype was observed a handful of times. The J gene is TRBJ1-2, the V gene TRBV5-1; no clear D. Trimming shortened V by 0 bases and J by 7 bases, and 7 bases separated the two germline ends. CDR3 length: 12 residues. In germline, CDR1 is SGHRS, CDR2 YFSETQ. CDR3: CASSLEDSGYTF. DNA for the CDR3: TGCGCCAGCAGCTTGGAGGATTCTGGCTACACCTTC.

This clonotype was recorded a few times. The junction does not match germline at one end; this may be a read error. The chain has TRBV6-4 and TRBJ1-2; no clear D. The CDR3 runs 11 residues. In germline, CDR1 is MRHNA, CDR2 SNTAGT. CDR3 loop: CASSDGIERAF. The CDR3 region has the DNA TGTGCCAGCAGTGATGGGATTGAACGGGCGTTC.

This clonotype was counted between two and nine times. V and J are TRBV12-3 or TRBV12-4 and TRBJ2-3, with 14 bases fitting TRBD2. The CDR3 is 17 residues long. The ends lost 5 bases at V and 5 bases at J; junction bases unmatched: 9. The CDR3 nucleotides read TGTGCCAGCAGTCCCCAGACTAGCGGGGGGGCCAGAGATACGCAGTATTTT. Amino acid sequence: CASSPQTSGGARDTQYF.

This clonotype turned up a few times. CDR3 amino acids: CASRQGQSNSPLHF. CDR3 DNA sequence: TGTGCCAGCAGACAGGGACAGAGTAATTCACCCCTCCACTTT. V gene TRBV7-2 combines with J gene TRBJ1-6; 7 nucleotides line up with TRBD1. Trimming cost V 6 bases and J 6 bases; bases outside gene matches: 5. Germline CDR1 and CDR2: SGHTA and FQGNSA. The CDR3 is 14 amino acids.

This clonotype was counted only a few times. The V call is TRBV4-3, the J call TRBJ2-6, with D possibly TRBD1 on 5 matching bases. The germline V and J ends were trimmed by 0 bases and 4 bases, with 13 bases remaining between them. The CDR3 consists of 17 residues. Germline V lookup: CDR1 LGHNA, CDR2 YSLEER. CDR3 sequence: CASSQDRGGSGANVLTF. The CDR3 DNA reads TGCGCCAGCAGCCAAGATAGGGGCGGCTCCGGGGCCAACGTCCTGACTTTC.

In this sample, this clonotype turned up a few times. The V gene is TRBV29-1, the J gene TRBJ1-2, with 8 bases that match TRBD1. J lost 5 bases, V lost 6 bases, and 5 bases had no gene match. The length of the CDR3 is 12 residues. Germline V gene sequence: CDR1 SQVTM, CDR2 ANQGSEA. The CDR3 DNA sequence: TGCAGCGTCCAACAGGGGGGGTATGGCTACACCTTC. Residues: CSVQQGGYGYTF.

This clonotype has a handful of counts. The chain has TRBV20-1 and TRBJ2-1, with 9 bases fitting TRBD2. After removal of 6 bases from V and 4 bases from J, the junction contained 4 bases not matched to a gene. CDR1 DFQATT and CDR2 SNEGSKA come from the germline V gene (reference sequence). CDR3 size: 13 residues. The CDR3 DNA follows: TGCAGTGCCGCTAGCGGGGTGTACAATGAGCAGTTCTTC. Encoded protein: CSAASGVYNEQFF.

The chain uses TRBV18 and TRBJ2-2; unclear D gene. This CDR3 contains 15 residues. Between the trimmed V and J ends, which lost 6 bases and 0 bases, there was a span of 11 bases. Looked up from germline, CDR1 is KGHSH and CDR2 is LQKENI. This CDR3 reads CASSRQTTNTGELFF. The CDR3 DNA follows: TGTGCCAGCTCCAGGCAGACGACGAACACCGGGGAGCTGTTTTTT.

This clonotype was found a few times. The rearrangement uses TRBV19 and TRBJ1-1, with TRBD1 as a possible D gene (6 bases). V shed 3 bases and J shed 0 bases, with 14 bases lying between them. CDR3 length: 16 residues. From germline, CDR1 is LNHDA and CDR2 SQIVND (reference sequence). DNA of the CDR3: TGTGCCAGTAGTATGGACAGCCGGGGGTTGAACACTGAAGCTTTCTTT. Its protein product is CASSMDSRGLNTEAFF.

This clonotype was seen only a few times. This sequence joins TRBV5-1 and TRBJ2-3, with 7 bases fitting TRBD2. The V segment lost 4 bases and the J segment 5 bases; nucleotides outside the gene matches: 10. CDR3 size: 15 residues. Germline values: CDR1 SGHRS, CDR2 YFSETQ. Here the CDR3 reads CASSHSPGGGDTQYF. The DNA of the CDR3 is TGCGCCAGCAGCCACTCCCCTGGGGGGGGAGATACGCAGTATTTT.

In this sample, this clonotype turned up a few times. The chain joins TRBV5-6 to TRBJ2-7; D perhaps matches TRBD1 (6 bases). V lost 5 bases and J 3 bases, leaving 9 bases between the germline ends. CDR3 size: 12 residues. Looked up from germline, CDR1 is SGHDT and CDR2 is YYEEEE. This chain's CDR3 is CASRLQGYEQYV. DNA for the CDR3: TGTGCCAGCAGATTACAGGGCTACGAGCAGTACGTC.

The J gene is TRBJ2-3, the V gene TRBV7-2; TRBD2 matches 9 bases. The length of the CDR3 is 16 residues. Germline V gene sequence: CDR1 SGHTA, CDR2 FQGNSA. Trimming cost V 5 bases and J 2 bases; bases outside gene matches: 8. The CDR3 DNA reads as TGTGCCAGCAGCCTACAGACTAGCGGCTTCACAGATACGCAGTATTTT. It yields the protein CASSLQTSGFTDTQYF.

The chain links TRBV9 to TRBJ2-1; no clear D. The germline V and J ends were trimmed by 2 bases and 9 bases, with 9 bases remaining between them. CDR1 and CDR2 (germline): SGDLS, YYNGEE. CDR3 length: 12 amino acids. DNA of the CDR3: TGTGCCAGCAGCGTGTTGGGTAGTGAGCAGTTCTTC. This sequence encodes CASSVLGSEQFF.

This clonotype has more than one count but fewer than ten. This chain links TRBV18 with TRBJ1-2; D gene ambiguous. The CDR3 length is 14 residues. Between the trimmed V and J ends, which lost 4 bases and 6 bases, there was a span of 15 bases. The germline V gene encodes CDR1 KGHSH and CDR2 LQKENI. Here the CDR3 DNA reads TGTGCCAGCTCACACGGATCTGGCAGCGATGGCTACACCTTC. This codes for CASSHGSGSDGYTF.

This clonotype was observed a few times. The chain links TRBV27 to TRBJ2-5, with D perhaps TRBD1 (6 bases). Trimming took off 3 bases at V and 5 bases at J, with 22 bases between the two ends. Germline loops: CDR1 MNHEY, CDR2 SMNVEV (reference sequence). This CDR3 has 17 residues. This CDR3 is CASSFDGGRYSDETQYF. Written as DNA, the CDR3 is TGTGCCAGCAGTTTCGATGGGGGCAGATATTCGGACGAGACCCAGTACTTC.